The clone carrying this T cell receptor beta chain was found many times. Its antigen is unidentified. This sample stems from a study of CD8 T cells in ankylosing spondylitis. Study results and limitations: Seemingly distinctive of ankylosing spondylitis blood was a TCR beta motif formed by eight highly homologous variants.

V was cut by 5 bases and J by 2 bases, with 11 bases left in between. The CDR3 covers 14 residues. CDR1 SGHAT and CDR2 FQNNGV come from the germline V gene. TCRdb re-called the 5' RACE reads through MiXCR, storing one row per CDR3 protein. The table records 200,000 to 250,000 distinct CDR3 sequences, around 25% of them present only once. This chain joins TRBV11-2 and TRBJ2-3, with a weak D call TRBD2 (6 bases). Sequencing used blood, either unsorted or a sorted T cell fraction (not recorded which). The sequence was collected from a male donor with ankylosing spondylitis or in good health (not recorded which). Written as DNA, the CDR3 is TGTGCCAGCAGCCCCGGAGGGACCACAGATACGCAGTATTTT. It codes for CASSPGGTTDTQYF.